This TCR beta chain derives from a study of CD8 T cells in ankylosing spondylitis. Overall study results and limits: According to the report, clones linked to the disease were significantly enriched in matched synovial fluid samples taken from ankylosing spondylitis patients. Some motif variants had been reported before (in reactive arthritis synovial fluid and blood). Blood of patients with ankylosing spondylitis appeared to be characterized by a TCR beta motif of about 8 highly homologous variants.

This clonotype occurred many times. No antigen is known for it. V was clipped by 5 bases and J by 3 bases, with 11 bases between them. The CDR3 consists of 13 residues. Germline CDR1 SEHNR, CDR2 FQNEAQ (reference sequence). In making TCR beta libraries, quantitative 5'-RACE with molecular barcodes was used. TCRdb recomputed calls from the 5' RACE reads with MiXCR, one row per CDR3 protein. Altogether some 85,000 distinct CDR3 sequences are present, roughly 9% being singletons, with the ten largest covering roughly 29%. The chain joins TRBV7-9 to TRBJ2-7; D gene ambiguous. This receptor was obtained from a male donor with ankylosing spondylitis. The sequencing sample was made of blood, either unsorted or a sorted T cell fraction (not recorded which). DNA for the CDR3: TGTGCCAGCAGCCCCAGCGAGGTCTACGAGCAGTACTTC. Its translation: CASSPSEVYEQYF.